What follows is one T cell receptor beta chain and its context. This sample stems from a study of early stage breast cancer tumors. CDR3 length equals 12 residues. V was clipped by 4 bases and J by 7 bases, with 10 bases between them. CDR1 LNHDA and CDR2 SQIVND come from the germline V gene (reference sequence). The protocol was immunoSEQ multiplex PCR, while the TCRdb copy is restricted to in-frame clones and leaves out a portion. The repertoire includes about 30,000 clones, about 70% of them detected once, and approximately 35% sits in the top ten. The sequenced sample consisted of blood. This TCR was sampled from a person between 50 and 60 years old with breast cancer. The V gene is TRBV19, the J gene TRBJ1-2, with a weak D call TRBD1 (6 bases). CDR3 in amino acids: CASSNRVGGYTF. CDR3 sequence (DNA): TGTGCCAGTAGTAACAGGGTCGGTGGCTACACCTTC. Full variable domain (remainder filled in from reference TRBV19 and TRBJ1-2): DGGITQSPKYLFRKEGQNVTLSCEQNLNHDAMYWYRQDPGQGLRLIYYSQIVNDFQKGDIAEGYSVSREKKESFPLTVTSAQKNPTAFYLCASSNRVGGYTFGSGTRLTVV.